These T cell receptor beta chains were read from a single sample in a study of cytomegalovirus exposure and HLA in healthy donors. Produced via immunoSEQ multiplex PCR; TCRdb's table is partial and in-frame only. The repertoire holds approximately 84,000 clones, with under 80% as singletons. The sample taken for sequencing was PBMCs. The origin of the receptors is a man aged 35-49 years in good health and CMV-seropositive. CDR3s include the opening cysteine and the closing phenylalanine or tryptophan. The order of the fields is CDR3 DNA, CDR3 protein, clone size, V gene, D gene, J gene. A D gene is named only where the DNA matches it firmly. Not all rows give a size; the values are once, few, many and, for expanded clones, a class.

TGTGCCAGCAGCCCCACTAGCGGGGGGGTGAGCTCCTACGAGCAGTACTTC,CASSPTSGGVSSYEQYF,.,TRBV7-6,TRBD2,TRBJ2-7
TGCGCCAGCAGCCTCCGGGTGGCAACTAATGAAAAACTGTTTTTT,CASSLRVATNEKLFF,.,TRBV4-1,.,TRBJ1-4
TGCGCCAGCAGCTTGGAAGGGAGGGCCGGAAGGGAGACCCAGTACTTC,CASSLEGRAGRETQYF,few,TRBV5-1,TRBD2,TRBJ2-5
TGTGCCAGCAGTGAACTAGCGGGGTGGGAGACCCAGTACTTC,CASSELAGWETQYF,.,TRBV2,TRBD2,TRBJ2-5
TGTGCCAGCAGCTACCCGGGAGGAAACACCATATATTTT,CASSYPGGNTIYF,.,TRBV7-2,.,TRBJ1-3
TGCGCCAGCAGTCAATCTTTACAGGTTTTTACCTACGAGCAGTACTTC,CASSQSLQVFTYEQYF,once,TRBV23-1,.,TRBJ2-7
TGCGCCAGCACAGCTAGCGGGAGGGCCATCCAAGAGGCCCAGTACTTC,CASTASGRAIQEAQYF,few,TRBV5-1,TRBD2,TRBJ2-5
TGTGCCAGCAGCTCCACAGGGGCTAACACCATATATTTT,CASSSTGANTIYF,once,TRBV11-2,TRBD1,TRBJ1-3
TGTGCCAGCAGCGCAGGGTATAATGAAAAACTGTTTTTT,CASSAGYNEKLFF,.,TRBV28,.,TRBJ1-4
TGCAGCGTCACCGGGACTAGCTACAATGAGCAGTTCTTC,CSVTGTSYNEQFF,.,TRBV29-1,TRBD2,TRBJ2-1
TGTGCCAGCAGTCGGCTAGTAGGAGAGCAGTACTTC,CASSRLVGEQYF,few,TRBV6-1,.,TRBJ2-7
TGTGCCAGTAGTCTCAACTTATCTGGAAACACCATATATTTT,CASSLNLSGNTIYF,.,TRBV19,.,TRBJ1-3
TGTGCCAGCAGTTCCAGGGGTCCGGGCGCCTACGAGCAGTACTTC,CASSSRGPGAYEQYF,once,TRBV6-5,.,TRBJ2-7
TGTGCCAGCAGCTTGGCCAAGCAGGGGTCAGAGTACTTC,CASSLAKQGSEYF,.,TRBV5-8,.,TRBJ2-7
TGTGCCAGCAGCGACACCGGGACAGGGAACACAGATACGCAGTATTTT,CASSDTGTGNTDTQYF,.,TRBV13,TRBD1,TRBJ2-3
TGTGCCTGGAGTGTGAACTATTCGGCTTTCTTT,CAWSVNYSAFF,once,TRBV30,.,TRBJ1-1
TGTGCCAGCAGCCAAGAGCCGAGCGGGGGATACAATGAGCAGTTCTTC,CASSQEPSGGYNEQFF,once,TRBV4-2,TRBD2,TRBJ2-1
TGTGCCAGCAGGACTAGCGGGCCCTACAATGAGCAGTTCTTC,CASRTSGPYNEQFF,.,TRBV2,TRBD2,TRBJ2-1
TGTGCCAGCAGCGTAGGAGTAGGACAGCAAGAGACCCAGTACTTC,CASSVGVGQQETQYF,.,TRBV9,.,TRBJ2-5
TGTGCCATCAGTCAACAGGGAGGGAGGGGAACCGGGGAGCTGTTTTTT,CAISQQGGRGTGELFF,.,TRBV10-3,.,TRBJ2-2
TGTGCCAGCAGCGTAGACGGACAGAATCAGCCCCAGCATTTT,CASSVDGQNQPQHF,.,TRBV9,.,TRBJ1-5
TGTGCCAGCAGACCGGGACTATTAACCCAAGATCCTAACTCCTATAATTCACCCCTCCACTTT,CASRPGLLTQDPNSYNSPLHF,.,TRBV28,.,TRBJ1-6
TGTGCCAGCAGTGCGCCTATGGGACAGGGGGAAAAACTGTTTTTT,CASSAPMGQGEKLFF,few,TRBV2,TRBD1,TRBJ1-4
TGTGCCTGGGTTTTGTTCGACACCGGGGAGCTGTTTTTT,CAWVLFDTGELFF,.,TRBV30,.,TRBJ2-2
TGTGCCAGAAGTGGGGGCCAGACCTTTTGGAATCAGCCCCAGCATTTT,CARSGGQTFWNQPQHF,.,TRBV5-3,.,TRBJ1-5
TGTGCCAGCAGTGAAGTGGGGGGGTCACGGGACTATGGCTACACCTTC,CASSEVGGSRDYGYTF,few,TRBV6-1,.,TRBJ1-2
TGTGCCAGCAGCAAGGGGTTCCCCTCAGATTCACCCCTCCACTTT,CASSKGFPSDSPLHF,.,TRBV11-2,.,TRBJ1-6
TGTGCCAGCAGTGAGTTCCGGGAGGAGACCCAGTACTTC,CASSEFREETQYF,once,TRBV2,.,TRBJ2-5
TGCGCCAGCAGCCCAGCGGGCTCTGAGGGCTATGGCTACACCTTC,CASSPAGSEGYGYTF,once,TRBV4-1,.,TRBJ1-2
TGTGCCAGCACTGGGGACAGTGAGTCACCCCTCCACTTT,CASTGDSESPLHF,.,TRBV7-9,TRBD1,TRBJ1-6
TGTGCCAGCAGCTCCGACCAGGGGAGGGCTGAAGCTTTCTTT,CASSSDQGRAEAFF,.,TRBV5-4,.,TRBJ1-1
TGTGCCAGCAGTGACATGGGCTATGGCTACACCTTC,CASSDMGYGYTF,few,TRBV6-5,.,TRBJ1-2
TGTGCCAGTTCGGGTCTAGCGGGGCTATACAATGAGCAGTTCTTC,CASSGLAGLYNEQFF,.,TRBV19,TRBD2,TRBJ2-1
TGCGCCAGCAGCTTGGATCAGGGGGCGAACACTGAAGCTTTCTTT,CASSLDQGANTEAFF,.,TRBV5-1,TRBD1,TRBJ1-1
TGTGCCAGCAGTTTACTGTCAGGGGGCGAGGGCAATCAGCCCCAGCATTTT,CASSLLSGGEGNQPQHF,.,TRBV27,TRBD1,TRBJ1-5
TGTGCCAGCTCCCCGCCTTCGCGGGAGGGAGAGACCCAGTACTTC,CASSPPSREGETQYF,.,TRBV18,TRBD2,TRBJ2-5
TGTGCCAGCAGTTACTCAGGGAGGAGATCCACTGAAGCTTTCTTT,CASSYSGRRSTEAFF,.,TRBV6-5,.,TRBJ1-1
TGTGCCTGGAGTATAACCAGGGCGCGGTTGGGAACTGAAGCTTTCTTT,CAWSITRARLGTEAFF,few,TRBV30,.,TRBJ1-1